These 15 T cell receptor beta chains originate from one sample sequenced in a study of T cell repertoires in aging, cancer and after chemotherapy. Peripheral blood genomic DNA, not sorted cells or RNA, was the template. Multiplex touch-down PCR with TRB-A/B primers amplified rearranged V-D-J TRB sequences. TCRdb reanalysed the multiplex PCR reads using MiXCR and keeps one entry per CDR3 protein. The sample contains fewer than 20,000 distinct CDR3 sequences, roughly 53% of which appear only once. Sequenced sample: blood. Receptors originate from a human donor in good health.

The CDR3 reads CASSRGYNEQFF. Here the CDR3 DNA reads TGTGCCAGCAGCAGGGGATACAATGAGCAGTTCTTC. The rearrangement uses TRBV18 and TRBJ2-1; the D gene is possibly TRBD1 (6 bases). The germline V gene has CDR1 KGHSH and CDR2 LQKENI. The CDR3 sequence is 12 residues long. V was shortened by 8 bases and J by 4 bases, with 9 bases between the two germline ends. Supplemented by reference TRBV18 and TRBJ2-1, the full variable domain reads NAGVMQNPRHLVRRRGQEARLRCSPMKGHSHVYWYRQLPEEGLKFMVYLQKENIIDESGMPKERFSAEFPKEGPSILRIQQVVRGDSAAYFCASSRGYNEQFFGPGTRLTVL.

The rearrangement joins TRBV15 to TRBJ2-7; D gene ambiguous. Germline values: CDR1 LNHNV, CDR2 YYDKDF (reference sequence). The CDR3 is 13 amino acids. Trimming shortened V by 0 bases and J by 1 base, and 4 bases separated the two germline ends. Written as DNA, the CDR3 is TGTGCCACCAGCAGAGAGGTATCCTACGAGCAGTACTTC. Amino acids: CATSREVSYEQYF.

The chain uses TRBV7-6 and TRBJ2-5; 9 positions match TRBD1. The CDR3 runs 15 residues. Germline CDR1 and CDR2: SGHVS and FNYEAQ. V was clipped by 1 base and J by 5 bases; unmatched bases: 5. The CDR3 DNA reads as TGTGCCAGCAGCTTAGGTGACAGGGGGTTGGAGACCCAGTACTTC. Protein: CASSLGDRGLETQYF.

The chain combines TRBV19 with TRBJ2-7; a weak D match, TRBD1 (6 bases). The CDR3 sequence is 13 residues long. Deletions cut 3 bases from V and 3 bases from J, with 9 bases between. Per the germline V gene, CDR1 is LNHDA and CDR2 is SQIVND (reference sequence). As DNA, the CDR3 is TGTGCCAGTAGTATGCAACAGGGCTACGAGCAGTACTTC. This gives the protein CASSMQQGYEQYF.

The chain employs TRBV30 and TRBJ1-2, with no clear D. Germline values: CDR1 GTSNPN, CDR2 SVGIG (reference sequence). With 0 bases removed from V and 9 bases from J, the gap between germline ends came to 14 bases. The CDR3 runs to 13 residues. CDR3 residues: CAWSVGRPDRYTF. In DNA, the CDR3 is TGTGCCTGGAGTGTAGGGCGGCCGGATCGCTACACCTTC. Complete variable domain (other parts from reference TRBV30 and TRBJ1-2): SQTIHQWPATLVQPVGSPLSLECTVEGTSNPNLYWYRQAAGRGLQLLFYSVGIGQISSEVPQNLSASRPQDRQFILSSKKLLLSDSGFYLCAWSVGRPDRYTFGSGTRLTVV.

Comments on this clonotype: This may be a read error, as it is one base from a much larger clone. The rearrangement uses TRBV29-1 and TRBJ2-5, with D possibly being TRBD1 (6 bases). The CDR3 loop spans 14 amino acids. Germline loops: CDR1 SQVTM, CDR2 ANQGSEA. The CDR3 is CSVKDYLRGETQYF. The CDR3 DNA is TGCAGCGTTAAAGACTACCTCAGGGGAGAGACCCAGTACTTC. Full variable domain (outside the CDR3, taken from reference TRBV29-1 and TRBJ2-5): SAVISQKPSRDICQRGTSLTIQCQVDSQVTMMFWYRQQPGQSLTLIATANQGSEATYESGFVIDKFPISRPNLTFSTLTVSNMSPEDSSIYLCSVKDYLRGETQYFGPGTRLLVL.

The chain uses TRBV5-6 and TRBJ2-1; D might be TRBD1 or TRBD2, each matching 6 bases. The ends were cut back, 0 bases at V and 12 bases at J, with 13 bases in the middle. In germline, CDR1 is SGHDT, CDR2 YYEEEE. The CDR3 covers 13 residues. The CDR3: CASSLAPGGGQFF. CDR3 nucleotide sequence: TGTGCCAGCAGCTTGGCCCCCGGGGGCGGGCAGTTCTTC. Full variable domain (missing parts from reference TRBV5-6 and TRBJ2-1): DAGVTQSPTHLIKTRGQQVTLRCSPKSGHDTVSWYQQALGQGPQFIFQYYEEEERQRGNFPDRFSGHQFPNYSSELNVNALLLGDSALYLCASSLAPGGGQFFGPGTRLTVL.

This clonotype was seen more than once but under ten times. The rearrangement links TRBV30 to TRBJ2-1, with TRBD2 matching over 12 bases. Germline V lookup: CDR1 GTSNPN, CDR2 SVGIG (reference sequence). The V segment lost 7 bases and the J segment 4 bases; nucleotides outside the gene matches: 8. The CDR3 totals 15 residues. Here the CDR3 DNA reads TGTGCCTCTCGGATCGGACTAGCGGGATACAATGAGCAGTTCTTC. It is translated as CASRIGLAGYNEQFF.

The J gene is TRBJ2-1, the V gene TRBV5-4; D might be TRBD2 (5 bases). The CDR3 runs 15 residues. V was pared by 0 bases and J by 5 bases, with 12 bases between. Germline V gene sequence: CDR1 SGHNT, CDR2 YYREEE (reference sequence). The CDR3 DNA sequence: TGTGCCAGCAGCTTGGGTCGGGGAAAGGACAATGAGCAGTTCTTC. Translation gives CASSLGRGKDNEQFF. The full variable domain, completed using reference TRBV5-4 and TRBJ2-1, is ETGVTQSPTHLIKTRGQQVTLRCSSQSGHNTVSWYQQALGQGPQFIFQYYREEENGRGNFPPRFSGLQFPNYSSELNVNALELDDSALYLCASSLGRGKDNEQFFGPGTRLTVL.

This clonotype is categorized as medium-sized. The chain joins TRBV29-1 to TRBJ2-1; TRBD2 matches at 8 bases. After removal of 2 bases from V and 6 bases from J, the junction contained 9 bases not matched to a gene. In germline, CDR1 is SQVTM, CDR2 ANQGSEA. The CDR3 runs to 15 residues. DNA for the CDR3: TGCAGCGTTGAATATTCGGCTAGCGGGTTCAATGAGCAGTTCTTC. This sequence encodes CSVEYSASGFNEQFF.

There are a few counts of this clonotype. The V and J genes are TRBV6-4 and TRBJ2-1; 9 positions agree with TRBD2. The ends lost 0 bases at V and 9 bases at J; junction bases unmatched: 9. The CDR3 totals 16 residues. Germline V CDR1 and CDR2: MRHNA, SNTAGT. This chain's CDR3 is CASSDSAGGGTGEQFF. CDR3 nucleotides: TGTGCCAGCAGTGACTCTGCGGGGGGGGGCACAGGTGAGCAGTTCTTC.

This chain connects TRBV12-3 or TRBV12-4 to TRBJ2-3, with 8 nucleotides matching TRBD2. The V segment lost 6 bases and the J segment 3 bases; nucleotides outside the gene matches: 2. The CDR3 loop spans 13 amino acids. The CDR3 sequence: CASRIAGTDTQYF. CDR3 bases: TGTGCCAGCAGGATAGCGGGAACAGATACGCAGTATTTT.

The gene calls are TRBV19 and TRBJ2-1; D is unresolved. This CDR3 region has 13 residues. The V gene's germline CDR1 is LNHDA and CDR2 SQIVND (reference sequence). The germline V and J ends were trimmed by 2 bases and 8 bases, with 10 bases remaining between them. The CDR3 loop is CASSIPSWDEQFF. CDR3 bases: TGTGCCAGTAGTATACCTAGTTGGGATGAGCAGTTCTTC.

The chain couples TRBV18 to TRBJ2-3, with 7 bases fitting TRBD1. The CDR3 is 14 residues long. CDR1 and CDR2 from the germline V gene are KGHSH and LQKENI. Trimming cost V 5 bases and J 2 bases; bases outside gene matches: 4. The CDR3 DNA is TGTGCCAGCTCAGTACAGGGGTACACAGATACGCAGTATTTT. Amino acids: CASSVQGYTDTQYF.

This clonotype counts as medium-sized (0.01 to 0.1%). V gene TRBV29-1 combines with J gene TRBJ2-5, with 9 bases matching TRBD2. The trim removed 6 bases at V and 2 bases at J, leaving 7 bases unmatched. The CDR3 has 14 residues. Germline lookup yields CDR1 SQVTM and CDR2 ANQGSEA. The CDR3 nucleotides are TGCAGCGTCAGGCTAGCGGGGAGGCAAGAGACCCAGTACTTC. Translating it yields CSVRLAGRQETQYF.